Listed here are 15 T cell receptor beta chains from one sample, sequenced in a study of T cells after yellow fever vaccination. TCRdb independently ran MiXCR on the 5' RACE reads; one entry per CDR3 protein. The sample consists of about 120,000 distinct CDR3 sequences, 8.9% of them appearing once. The specimen was CD8+ T cells sorted from PBMCs, collected on the day of the yellow fever booster vaccination. The receptors shown here come from a man aged 18 to 29 who received the YFV17D yellow fever vaccine.

The rearrangement links TRBV19 to TRBJ2-1; D might be TRBD1 or TRBD2, each matching 5 bases. Germline values: CDR1 LNHDA, CDR2 SQIVND (reference sequence). The CDR3 covers 15 residues. The V and J ends lost 5 bases and 2 bases respectively, with 13 bases between them. The CDR3 coding sequence is TGTGCCAGTAGTGCCTCCGGGACCGCCTACAATGAGCAGTTCTTC. It codes for CASSASGTAYNEQFF.

This clonotype came up many times. The chain has TRBV7-2 and TRBJ2-3; 7 nucleotides line up with TRBD2. The CDR3 is 16 residues long. Germline CDR1 SGHTA, CDR2 FQGNSA. J was trimmed by 2 bases and V by 0 bases; bases with no gene match: 5. The CDR3 sequence is CASSLALAGATDTQYF. Written as DNA, the CDR3 is TGTGCCAGCAGCTTAGCGCTCGCGGGAGCCACAGATACGCAGTATTTT.

This chain joins TRBV28 and TRBJ1-2; D gene unclear. Trimming took off 6 bases at V and 6 bases at J, with 23 bases between the two ends. This CDR3 contains 16 residues. Germline V lookup: CDR1 MDHEN, CDR2 SYDVKM. The CDR3 here is CASRNPGLFTRDGYTF. CDR3 in DNA: TGTGCCAGCAGGAACCCGGGCCTCTTCACGCGGGATGGCTACACCTTC.

J is TRBJ1-4 and V is TRBV7-9; D ambiguous. The V end was cut by 5 bases, the J end by 8 bases, with 9 bases between. In germline, CDR1 is SEHNR, CDR2 FQNEAQ (reference sequence). This CDR3 is 12 amino acids long. Here the CDR3 DNA reads TGTGCCAGCAGCCCAACAGCCGAAAAACTGTTTTTT. As protein: CASSPTAEKLFF.

The CDR3 nucleotides read TGTGCCAGCAGCGTAGAGGGCACAGATACGCAGTATTTT. Translating it yields CASSVEGTDTQYF. The chain is built from TRBV9 and TRBJ2-3; no clear D gene. This CDR3 spans 13 amino acids. Germline V gives CDR1 SGDLS, CDR2 YYNGEE. The V gene lost 0 bases and the J gene lost 1 base, with 3 bases spanning the gap.

Many counts were recorded for this clonotype. The genes are TRBV7-8 and TRBJ1-1; D might be TRBD1 (5 bases). V was pared by 3 bases and J by 5 bases, with 13 bases between. The CDR3 totals 14 residues. The germline gives CDR1 SGHVS, CDR2 FQNEAQ. The CDR3: CASSLGGRGTEAFF. CDR3 coding DNA: TGTGCCAGCAGCTTGGGCGGGAGGGGTACTGAAGCTTTCTTT. The full variable domain, its missing parts supplied by reference TRBV7-8 and TRBJ1-1, is GAGVSQSPRYKVAKRGQDVALRCDPISGHVSLFWYQQALGQGPEFLTYFQNEAQLDKSGLPSDRFFAERPEGSVSTLKIQRTQQEDSAVYLCASSLGGRGTEAFFGQGTRLTVV.

This clonotype was detected only a few times. The V gene is TRBV29-1, the J gene TRBJ1-1; TRBD1 aligns across 7 bases. V was pared by 6 bases and J by 11 bases, with 12 bases of the junction left unmatched. CDR3 length: 12 residues. Germline CDR1 reads SQVTM; CDR2 reads ANQGSEA. The CDR3 reads CSVPNPTGEAFF. The CDR3 nucleotides read TGCAGCGTCCCCAACCCCACAGGGGAGGCTTTCTTT.

A few counts support this clonotype. The chain carries TRBV12-3 or TRBV12-4 and TRBJ2-2, with D tentatively TRBD2 (7 bases). Trimming removed 0 bases from V and 1 base from J, with 9 bases in between. The CDR3 consists of 16 residues. The CDR3 DNA follows: TGTGCCAGCAGTTTAGCGGGGGGGCGGAACACCGGGGAGCTGTTTTTT. Translation: CASSLAGGRNTGELFF.

The CDR3 loop is CASSLEPGLAGGSSTDTQYF. DNA of the CDR3: TGTGCCAGCAGCCTCGAGCCGGGACTAGCGGGGGGGTCTAGCACAGATACGCAGTATTTT. This chain links TRBV7-6 with TRBJ2-3, with TRBD2 matching 16 bases. Germline-derived CDR1 and CDR2 are SGHVS and FNYEAQ. The CDR3 has 20 residues. Unmatched junction bases numbered 11, after V lost 5 bases and J lost 0 bases.

The rearrangement joins TRBV6-6 to TRBJ1-1; D is ambiguous. Trimming removed 0 bases at V and 3 bases at J, with 20 bases between. The CDR3 is 18 amino acids. Germline V CDR1 and CDR2: MNHNY, SVGAGI (reference sequence). CDR3 protein: CASSYSIGGDRRDTEAFF. DNA of the CDR3: TGTGCCAGCAGTTACTCGATCGGCGGAGACCGGAGGGACACTGAAGCTTTCTTT.

This clonotype was counted a few times. The V call is TRBV7-9, the J call TRBJ2-3; D is unresolved. The CDR3 has 13 residues. Trimming removed 5 bases from V and 5 bases from J, with 11 bases in between. Germline CDR1 and CDR2: SEHNR and FQNEAQ (reference sequence). CDR3 in amino acids: CASSPLSGDTQYF. The DNA of the CDR3 is TGTGCCAGCAGCCCACTATCAGGAGATACGCAGTATTTT.

This clonotype was counted at least ten times. The chain is built from TRBV6-1 and TRBJ2-5; TRBD2 is a possible D gene (6 bases). Germline V gene sequence: CDR1 MNHNS, CDR2 SASEGT. The V end was cut by 6 bases, the J end by 6 bases, with 20 bases between. The CDR3 is made up of 15 amino acids. The CDR3, as DNA: TGTGCCAGCAGCCAGCTTCCCCCTGGGGGGAAGACCCAGTACTTC. Its protein is CASSQLPPGGKTQYF.

This chain links TRBV12-3 or TRBV12-4 with TRBJ2-3, with 8 nucleotides matching TRBD2. The CDR3 runs to 15 residues. Trimming at V came to 5 bases and at J to 4 bases, leaving 8 bases not matched to a gene. CDR3 sequence (DNA): TGTGCCAGCAGTCGGGGGGCGGGGGGTCCAGATACGCAGTATTTT. Its protein product is CASSRGAGGPDTQYF.

This clonotype was counted only a few times. This chain connects TRBV6-6 to TRBJ2-7, with TRBD2 matching 15 bases. Germline CDR1 is MNHNY and CDR2 is SVGAGI (reference sequence). V gave up 5 bases and J gave up 1 base; unmatched junction bases: 3. The CDR3 extends over 16 amino acids. CDR3 loop: CASSPGTSGGSYEQYF. The CDR3 DNA reads as TGTGCCAGCAGTCCAGGGACTAGCGGGGGGTCCTACGAGCAGTACTTC.

This clonotype came up many times. CDR3 bases: TGTGCCAGCAGCGGTAGACAGGGGGGAACTAATGAAAAACTGTTTTTT. It encodes CASSGRQGGTNEKLFF. The V gene is TRBV7-6, the J gene TRBJ1-4; 9 bases line up with TRBD1. Germline-derived CDR1 and CDR2 are SGHVS and FNYEAQ. After removal of 5 bases from V and 1 base from J, the junction contained 5 bases not matched to a gene. The length of the CDR3 is 16 residues. The full variable domain, with the rest looked up from reference TRBV7-6 and TRBJ1-4, is GAGVSQSPRYKVTKRGQDVALRCDPISGHVSLYWYRQALGQGPEFLTYFNYEAQQDKSGLPNDRFSAERPEGSISTLTIQRTEQRDSAMYRCASSGRQGGTNEKLFFGSGTQLSVL.